One sample yielded the 17 T cell receptor beta chains listed below, sequenced in a study of tissue T cells after allogeneic stem cell transplantation. Time point in this sample: mouse harvest day 14 after allogeneic transplant. Each mouse received 10^7 T-cell-depleted marrow cells plus 10^6 splenic CD5+ T cells by tail vein. The data were produced by immunoSEQ multiplex PCR, yet TCRdb's version contains in-frame clones alone and is incomplete. The table lists roughly 4,700 clones, around 32% of them singletons. Sequenced input: skin. These receptors were collected from a female BALB/c mouse given C57BL/6 T cells with graft-versus-host disease after an allogeneic hematopoietic cell transplant.

As to this clone: Mouse gene names apply. The CDR3 end is not reached by the read, which stops 1 residue before it; the germline J gene fills it in. The chain combines TRBV24 with TRBJ2-7, with 9 bases that match TRBD1. This CDR3 is 15 amino acids long. Trimming at V came to 3 bases and at J to 4 bases, leaving 7 bases not matched to a gene. Germline CDR1 and CDR2: KGHTA and FRNEEI. The CDR3 sequence is CASSLYGTGRYEQYF. CDR3 bases read: TGTGCCAGCAGTCTCTATGGGACAGGGAGATATGAACAGTAC.

This clone was found a few times. Genes and germline are mouse. The CDR3 end is not reached by the read, which stops 1 residue before it; the germline J gene fills it in. This chain connects TRBV26 to TRBJ1-1; D not resolved. From germline, CDR1 is KGHPV and CDR2 FQNQEV (reference sequence). Trimming left V 2 bases short and J 0 bases short, with 4 bases between. This CDR3 region has 13 residues. The CDR3 region is CASSLGQNTEVFF. The DNA read from the CDR3 is TGTGCCAGCAGTCTGGGACAGAACACAGAAGTCTTC.

About this clone itself: The genes and germline here are from mouse. The CDR3 is cut off 1 residue early in the read; its end comes from the germline J gene. Within the sample, other DNA sequences also encode this same CDR3. The chain uses TRBV3 and TRBJ2-7, with 7 bases aligning to TRBD1. This CDR3 comprises 12 residues. Trimming took 1 base from V and 7 from J; bases not matched to a gene: 1. Germline lookup yields CDR1 SNHLY and CDR2 FYNGKV (reference sequence). This chain's CDR3 is CASSLDRGEQYF. CDR3 bases read: TGTGCCAGCAGCTTAGACAGGGGCGAACAGTAC. The full variable domain, rest sourced from reference TRBV3 and TRBJ2-7, is GPKVLQIPSHQIIDMGQMVTLNCDPVSNHLYFYWYKQILGQQMEFLVNFYNGKVMEKSKLFKDQFSVERPDGSYFTLKIQPTALEDSAVYFCASSLDRGEQYFGPGTRLTVL.

A note on this clone: Mouse names are used for the genes. The part of the CDR3 DNA that was read is TGTGCCAGCGGTGATCGGGACAGTTCCAACGAAAGATTATTT. Protein product: CASGDRDSSNERLF. The full CDR3 sequence reads CASGDRDSSNERLFF. This chain uses TRBV13-2 with TRBJ1-4; 7 bases match TRBD1. The CDR3 goes on 1 residue after the read ends, and that part is filled in from the germline J gene. V dropped 1 base and J dropped 1; count of bases not matched to a gene: 1. This CDR3 region has 15 residues. In germline, CDR1 is NNHNN, CDR2 SYGAGS (reference sequence).

To note about this clone: Gene names and germline refer to mouse. The DNA ends 1 residue before the CDR3 does, and the rest of the CDR3 is filled in from the germline J gene. The rearrangement links TRBV20 to TRBJ1-3; the D gene is possibly TRBD1 (5 bases). Per the germline V gene, CDR1 is GFQATS and CDR2 is STVNSAI. The CDR3 covers 15 residues. V was pared by 0 bases and J by 0 bases, with 9 bases between. CDR3 residues: CGARDWGGSGNTLYF. The CDR3 bases that were read are TGTGGTGCTAGGGATTGGGGGGGTTCTGGAAATACGCTCTAT.

As regards this clone: Gene names refer to mouse genes. The read terminates 1 residue before the CDR3 end, so the remaining end is supplied by the germline J gene. J is TRBJ2-7 and V is TRBV20; no reliable D call. The CDR3 runs 11 residues. Germline loops: CDR1 GFQATS, CDR2 STVNSAI. V dropped 1 base and J dropped 6 bases, with 7 bases sitting between them. The CDR3 bases that were read are TGTGGTGCTAGGGGGGGATCTGAACAGTAC. Amino acid sequence: CGARGGSEQY. The entire CDR3 reads CGARGGSEQYF.

This clone was observed a few times. Mouse names are used for the genes. With the read ending 1 residue before the CDR3 end, the germline J gene is used to fill in that end. V and J are TRBV13-1 and TRBJ1-2; D is ambiguous. Per germline, CDR1 NSHNY and CDR2 SYGAGN. The CDR3 covers 13 residues. V lost 2 bases to trimming and J lost 1 base, with 6 bases between them. The CDR3 bases that were read are TGTGCCAGCAGTGAATACATAAACTCCGACTACACC. Protein product: CASSEYINSDYT. The complete CDR3 sequence is CASSEYINSDYTF.

About this clone: Germline and genes: mouse. The observed sequence ends 1 residue before the CDR3 terminus, with the missing tail filled in from the germline J gene. The V and J genes are TRBV4 and TRBJ2-1; 9 nucleotides align to TRBD2. In germline, CDR1 is LGHDT, CDR2 YNNKQL (reference sequence). The CDR3 length is 14 residues. With V trimmed by 4 bases and J by 6 bases, 4 bases remained unmatched. The DNA read from the CDR3 is TGTGCCAGCAGCTCTGGGGGGGGCGCTGCTGAGCAGTTC. Its protein product is CASSSGGGAAEQF. From start to end, the CDR3 is CASSSGGGAAEQFF.

On this clone itself: These gene names are mouse names. The CDR3 end is not reached by the read, which stops 1 residue before it; the germline J gene fills it in. The chain uses TRBV1 and TRBJ1-6, with unresolved D. TRBJ1-6 belongs to the ORF category, with a function that is uncertain. The germline V gene has CDR1 NSQYPW and CDR2 LRSPGD (reference sequence). CDR3 length equals 15 residues. V lost 1 base, J lost 3 bases, and 7 bases lay in between. CDR3 DNA, as far as it was read: TGCACCTGCAGTGCAGGGGAGGGCTATAATTCGCCCCTCTAC. Protein product: CTCSAGEGYNSPLY. The CDR3 in full is CTCSAGEGYNSPLYF.

With regard to this clone: Gene names are mouse gene names. The CDR3 goes on 1 residue after the read ends, and that part is filled in from the germline J gene. The chain uses TRBV2 and TRBJ1-6; D perhaps matches TRBD1 (6 bases). TRBJ1-6 is given ORF status, its function remaining uncertain. The CDR3 is 16 residues long. The germline V gene has CDR1 LGHNA and CDR2 YSYQKL. Trimming stripped 0 bases from V and 5 bases from J, with 11 bases between. CDR3: CASSQEGGANNSPLYF. CDR3 bases read: TGTGCCAGCAGCCAAGAGGGGGGGGCGAATAATTCGCCCCTCTAC.

This clone was seen only a few times. All gene names here are mouse names. The read terminates 1 residue ahead of where the CDR3 ends, so the germline J gene completes it. The chain carries TRBV26 and TRBJ2-5; 11 bases fit TRBD1. The CDR3 covers 15 residues. J lost 5 bases, V lost 3 bases, and 4 bases had no gene match. Germline V CDR1 and CDR2: KGHPV, FQNQEV (reference sequence). CDR3 DNA (partial): TGTGCCAGCAGTCTTCGGACAGGGGGCAGAGACACCCAGTAC. Its translation: CASSLRTGGRDTQY. The CDR3, in full, reads CASSLRTGGRDTQYF.

This clone counts as medium-sized. Genes and germline come from the mouse. Read coverage stops 1 residue before the CDR3 terminus; the germline J gene supplies the remainder. Within the sample, other DNA sequences also encode this same CDR3. This chain uses TRBV26 with TRBJ1-3; no clear D gene. Germline CDR1 reads KGHPV; CDR2 reads FQNQEV (reference sequence). V was cut by 3 bases and J by 0 bases, with 6 bases left in between. CDR3 size: 14 residues. CDR3 DNA, as far as it was read: TGTGCCAGCAGTCTCGACAATTCTGGAAATACGCTCTAT. It codes for CASSLDNSGNTLY. From start to end, the CDR3 is CASSLDNSGNTLYF.

A remark on this clone: Genes and germline are mouse. The sequence runs out 1 residue before the end of the CDR3; the remainder is reconstructed from the germline J gene. The chain combines TRBV5 with TRBJ2-2, with D possibly matching TRBD2 (6 bases). Trimming shortened V by 0 bases and J by 1 base, and 6 bases separated the two germline ends. CDR1 and CDR2 (germline): LGHNA, YNLKQL (reference sequence). The CDR3 consists of 15 residues. The CDR3 spells CASSQDWGNTGQLYF. Incomplete CDR3 DNA: TGTGCCAGCAGCCAAGACTGGGGAAACACCGGGCAGCTCTAC.

This clone rates as medium-sized. Mouse gene names apply. The read gets to within 1 residue of the CDR3 end, and the germline J gene fills in the rest. The chain carries TRBV5 and TRBJ2-1, with D unresolved. In germline, CDR1 is LGHNA, CDR2 YNLKQL (reference sequence). There are 12 residues in the CDR3. The V and J ends lost 6 bases and 1 base respectively, with 4 bases between them. The part of the CDR3 DNA that was read is TGTGCCAGCAGGGACAACTATGCTGAGCAGTTC. Translating it yields CASRDNYAEQF. In full, the CDR3 is CASRDNYAEQFF.

This clone qualifies as medium-sized. Gene labels here are mouse ones. The read terminates 1 residue before the CDR3 end, so the remaining end is supplied by the germline J gene. The rearrangement joins TRBV20 to TRBJ1-2; D is ambiguous. This CDR3 has 11 residues. CDR1 is GFQATS and CDR2 is STVNSAI in the germline V gene. V was shortened by 2 bases and J by 0 bases, with 1 base between the two germline ends. This CDR3 reads CGARTNSDYTF. Incomplete CDR3 DNA: TGTGGTGCTAGGACAAACTCCGACTACACC.

This clone occurred a few times. The gene symbols are mouse symbols. Coverage ceases 1 residue before the CDR3 finishes, and the germline J gene fills in the end. V is TRBV20 and J is TRBJ1-2; D unclear. The germline V and J ends were trimmed by 5 bases and 1 base, with 5 bases remaining between them. The CDR3 consists of 11 residues. Per germline, CDR1 GFQATS and CDR2 STVNSAI. CDR3 sequence reads: CGAPRNSDYTF. CDR3 DNA (partial): TGTGGTGCTCCTCGAAACTCCGACTACACC.

Comment on this clone: All gene names here are mouse names. Read coverage stops 1 residue before the CDR3 terminus; the germline J gene supplies the remainder. The V and J genes are TRBV26 and TRBJ2-5; D unresolved. The CDR3 is 14 amino acids. Trimming removed 4 bases at V and 0 bases at J, with 8 bases between. Germline CDR1 reads KGHPV; CDR2 reads FQNQEV (reference sequence). This CDR3 is CASSQQINQDTQYF. The sequenced CDR3 bases are TGTGCCAGCAGTCAACAAATTAACCAAGACACCCAGTAC. Looking up the rest from reference TRBV26 and TRBJ2-5 gives the full variable domain: NSKVIQTPRYLVKGQGQKAKMRCIPEKGHPVVFWYQQNKNNEFKFLINFQNQEVLQQIDMTEKRFSAECPSNSPCSLEIQSSEAGDSALYLCASSQQINQDTQYFGPGTRLLVL.